This TCR beta chain was found in a study of T cells after yellow fever vaccination. Study observations and caveats: Clonotypes shared by both compartments, CD4 and CD8, made up a small share.

The V and J ends lost 0 bases and 7 bases, in that order; junction bases with no gene match: 9. Germline V gene data show CDR1 as SGHDN and CDR2 as FVKESK. There are 18 residues in the CDR3. This clonotype was seen more than once but under ten times. Its specificity is unknown. One entry per CDR3 protein results from TCRdb running MiXCR on the 5' RACE reads. The table lists 610,000 or so distinct CDR3 sequences, 10% to 15% of them singletons, with just under 15% in the top ten. The clonotype was recovered from a man in his thirties or forties who received the YFV17D yellow fever vaccine. Sequencing used PBMCs, obtained on the day of the yellow fever booster vaccination. This chain joins TRBV14 and TRBJ2-2; 12 bases agree with TRBD2. The CDR3 spells CASSQEGLAGPLFGELFF. In DNA, the CDR3 is TGTGCCAGCAGCCAAGAGGGACTAGCGGGTCCCCTCTTCGGGGAGCTGTTTTTT.